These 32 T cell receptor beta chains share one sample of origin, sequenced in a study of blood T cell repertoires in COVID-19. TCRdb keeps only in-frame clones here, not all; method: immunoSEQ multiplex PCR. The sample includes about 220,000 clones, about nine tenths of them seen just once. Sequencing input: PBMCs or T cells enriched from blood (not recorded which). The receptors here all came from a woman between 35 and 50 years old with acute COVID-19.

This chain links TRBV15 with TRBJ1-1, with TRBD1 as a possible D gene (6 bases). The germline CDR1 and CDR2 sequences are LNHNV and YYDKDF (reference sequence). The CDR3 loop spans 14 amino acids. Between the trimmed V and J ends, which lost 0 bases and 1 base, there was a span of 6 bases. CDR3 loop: CATSREGQNTEAFF. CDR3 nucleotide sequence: TGTGCCACCAGCAGAGAGGGACAGAACACTGAAGCTTTCTTT.

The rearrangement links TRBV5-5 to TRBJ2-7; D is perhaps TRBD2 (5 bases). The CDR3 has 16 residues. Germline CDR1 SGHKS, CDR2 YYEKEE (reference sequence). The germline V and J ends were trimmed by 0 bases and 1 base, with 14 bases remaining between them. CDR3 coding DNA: TGTGCCAGCAGCTTGGGAGGGTCCTTATTATCCTACGAGCAGTACGTC. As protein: CASSLGGSLLSYEQYV.

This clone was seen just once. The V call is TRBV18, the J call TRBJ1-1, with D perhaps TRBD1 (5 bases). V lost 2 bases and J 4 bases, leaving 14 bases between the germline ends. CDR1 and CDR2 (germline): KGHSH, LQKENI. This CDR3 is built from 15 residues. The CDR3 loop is CASSPGGGESTEAFF. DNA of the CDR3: TGTGCCAGCTCACCAGGGGGGGGAGAGAGCACTGAAGCTTTCTTT.

The CDR3, as DNA: TGTGCCAGCAGCTTAGTCGGCAGGGCCTCCTCCGGCTACACCTTC. Translation gives CASSLVGRASSGYTF. The chain recombines TRBV7-9 with TRBJ1-2, with D perhaps TRBD1 (5 bases). Per the germline V gene, CDR1 is SEHNR and CDR2 is FQNEAQ (reference sequence). V lost 1 base and J lost 8, with 17 bases in between. The CDR3 consists of 15 residues.

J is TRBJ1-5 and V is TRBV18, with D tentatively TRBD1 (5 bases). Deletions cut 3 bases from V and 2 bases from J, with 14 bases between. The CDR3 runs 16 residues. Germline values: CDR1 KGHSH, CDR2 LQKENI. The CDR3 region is CASSPGGGKGNQPQHF. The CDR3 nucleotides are TGTGCCAGCTCACCCGGGGGAGGGAAGGGCAATCAGCCCCAGCATTTT. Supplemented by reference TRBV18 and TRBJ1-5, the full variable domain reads NAGVMQNPRHLVRRRGQEARLRCSPMKGHSHVYWYRQLPEEGLKFMVYLQKENIIDESGMPKERFSAEFPKEGPSILRIQQVVRGDSAAYFCASSPGGGKGNQPQHFGDGTRLSIL.

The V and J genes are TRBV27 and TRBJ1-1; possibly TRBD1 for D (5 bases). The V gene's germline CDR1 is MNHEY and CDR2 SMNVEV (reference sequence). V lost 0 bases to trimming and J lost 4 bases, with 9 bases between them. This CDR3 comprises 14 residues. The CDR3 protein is CASSLSRGGTEAFF. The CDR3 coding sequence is TGTGCCAGCAGTTTATCCCGGGGGGGCACTGAAGCTTTCTTT.

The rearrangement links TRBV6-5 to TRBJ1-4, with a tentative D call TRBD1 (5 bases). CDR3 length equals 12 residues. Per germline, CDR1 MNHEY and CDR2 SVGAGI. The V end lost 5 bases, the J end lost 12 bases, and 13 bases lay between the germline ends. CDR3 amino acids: CASSTAGNELFF. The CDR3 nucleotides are TGTGCCAGCAGTACGGCAGGGAACGAACTGTTTTTT.

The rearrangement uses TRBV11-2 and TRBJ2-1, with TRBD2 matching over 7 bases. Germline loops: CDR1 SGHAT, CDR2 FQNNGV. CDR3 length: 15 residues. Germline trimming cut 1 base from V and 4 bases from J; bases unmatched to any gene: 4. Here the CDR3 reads CASSLAGGPYNEQFF. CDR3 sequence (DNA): TGTGCCAGCAGCTTAGCGGGGGGACCGTACAATGAGCAGTTCTTC. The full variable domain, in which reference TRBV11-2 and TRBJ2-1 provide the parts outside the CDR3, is EAGVAQSPRYKIIEKRQSVAFWCNPISGHATLYWYQQILGQGPKLLIQFQNNGVVDDSQLPKDRFSAERLKGVDSTLKIQPAKLEDSAVYLCASSLAGGPYNEQFFGPGTRLTVL.

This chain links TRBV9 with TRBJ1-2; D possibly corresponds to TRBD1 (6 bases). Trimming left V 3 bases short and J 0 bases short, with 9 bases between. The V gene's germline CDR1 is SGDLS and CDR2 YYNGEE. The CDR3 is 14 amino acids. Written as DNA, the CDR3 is TGTGCCAGCAGCGGATACAGGGCTAACTATGGCTACACCTTC. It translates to CASSGYRANYGYTF.

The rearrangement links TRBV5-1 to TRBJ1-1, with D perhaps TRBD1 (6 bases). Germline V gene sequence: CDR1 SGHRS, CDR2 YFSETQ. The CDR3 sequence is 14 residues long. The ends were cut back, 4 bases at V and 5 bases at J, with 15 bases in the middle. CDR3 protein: CASSRQGPETEAFF. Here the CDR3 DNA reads TGCGCCAGCAGCCGGCAGGGGCCAGAGACTGAAGCTTTCTTT.

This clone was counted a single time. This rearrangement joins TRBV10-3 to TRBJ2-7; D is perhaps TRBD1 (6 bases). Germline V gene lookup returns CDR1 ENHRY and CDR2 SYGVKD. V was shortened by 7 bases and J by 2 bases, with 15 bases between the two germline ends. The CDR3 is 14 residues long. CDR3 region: CAITPGQQPYEQYF. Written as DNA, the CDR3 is TGTGCCATCACTCCGGGACAACAACCCTACGAGCAGTACTTC.

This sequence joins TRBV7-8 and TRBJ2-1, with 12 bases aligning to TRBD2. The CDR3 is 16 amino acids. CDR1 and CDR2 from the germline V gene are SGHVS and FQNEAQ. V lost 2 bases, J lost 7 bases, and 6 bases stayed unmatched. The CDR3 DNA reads TGTGCCAGCAGCTTACCTAGCGGGGGGGCTCGGAATGAGCAGTTCTTC. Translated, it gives CASSLPSGGARNEQFF.

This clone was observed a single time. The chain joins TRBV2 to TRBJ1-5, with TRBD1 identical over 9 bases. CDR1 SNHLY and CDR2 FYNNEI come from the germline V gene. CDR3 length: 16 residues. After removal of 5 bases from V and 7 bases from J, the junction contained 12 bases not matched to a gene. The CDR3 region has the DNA TGTGCCAGCAGTCCGGGACAGGGCTTGTTGAACCAGCCCCAGCATTTT. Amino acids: CASSPGQGLLNQPQHF.

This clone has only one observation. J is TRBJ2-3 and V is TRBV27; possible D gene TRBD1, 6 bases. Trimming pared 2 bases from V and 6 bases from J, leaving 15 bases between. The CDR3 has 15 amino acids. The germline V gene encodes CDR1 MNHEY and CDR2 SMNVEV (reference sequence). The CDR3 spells CASSLTITGLDTQYF. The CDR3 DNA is TGTGCCAGCAGTTTAACTATCACAGGGTTGGATACGCAGTATTTT.

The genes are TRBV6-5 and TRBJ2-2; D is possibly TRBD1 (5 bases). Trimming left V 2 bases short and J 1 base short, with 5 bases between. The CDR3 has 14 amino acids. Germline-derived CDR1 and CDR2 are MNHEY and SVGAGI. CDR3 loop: CASSYDRNTGELFF. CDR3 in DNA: TGTGCCAGCAGTTACGACAGGAACACCGGGGAGCTGTTTTTT.

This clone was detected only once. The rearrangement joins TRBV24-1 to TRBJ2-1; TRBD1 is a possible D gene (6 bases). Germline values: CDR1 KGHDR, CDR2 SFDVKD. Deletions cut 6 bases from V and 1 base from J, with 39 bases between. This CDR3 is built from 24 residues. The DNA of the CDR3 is TGTGCCACCAGTCGAAATCCAAACCTGGGGTCTTACAGGGCGAACTACCTTTCCTACAATGAGCAGTTCTTC. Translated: CATSRNPNLGSYRANYLSYNEQFF.

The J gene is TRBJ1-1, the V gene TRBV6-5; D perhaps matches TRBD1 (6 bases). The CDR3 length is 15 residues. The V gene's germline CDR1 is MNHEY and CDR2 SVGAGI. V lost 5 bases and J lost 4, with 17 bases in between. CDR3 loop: CASSHRGAGATEAFF. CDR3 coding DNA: TGTGCCAGCAGTCACCGAGGGGCAGGGGCCACTGAAGCTTTCTTT.

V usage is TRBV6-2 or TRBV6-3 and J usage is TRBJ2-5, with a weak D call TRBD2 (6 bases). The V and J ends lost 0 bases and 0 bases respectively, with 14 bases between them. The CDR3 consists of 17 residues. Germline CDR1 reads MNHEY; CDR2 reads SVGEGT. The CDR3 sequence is CASSYSEGRFYQETQYF. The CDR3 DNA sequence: TGTGCCAGCAGTTACTCGGAGGGGCGGTTTTACCAAGAGACCCAGTACTTC.

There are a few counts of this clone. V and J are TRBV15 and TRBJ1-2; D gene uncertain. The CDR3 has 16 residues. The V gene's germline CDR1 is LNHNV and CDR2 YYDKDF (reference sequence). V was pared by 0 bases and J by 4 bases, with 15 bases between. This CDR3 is CATSRDSLSPGYGYTF. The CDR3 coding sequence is TGTGCCACCAGCAGAGATTCGCTCTCCCCGGGCTATGGCTACACCTTC.

This CDR3 reads CASSLSGGQQDTQYF. For the CDR3, the DNA is TGTGCCAGCAGTTTAAGCGGGGGCCAGCAAGATACGCAGTATTTT. The chain carries TRBV2 and TRBJ2-3, with TRBD2 matching over 8 bases. In germline, CDR1 is SNHLY, CDR2 FYNNEI. The CDR3 loop spans 15 amino acids. The V segment lost 5 bases and the J segment 5 bases; nucleotides outside the gene matches: 9. The whole variable domain, remainder taken from reference TRBV2 and TRBJ2-3, is EPEVTQTPSHQVTQMGQEVILRCVPISNHLYFYWYRQILGQKVEFLVSFYNNEISEKSEIFDDQFSVERPDGSNFTLKIRSTKLEDSAMYFCASSLSGGQQDTQYFGPGTRLTVL.

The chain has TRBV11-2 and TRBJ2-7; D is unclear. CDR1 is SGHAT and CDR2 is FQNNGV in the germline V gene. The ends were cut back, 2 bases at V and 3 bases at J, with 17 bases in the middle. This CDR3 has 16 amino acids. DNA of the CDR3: TGTGCCAGCAGCTTAAATCCCTTCCGAGCCCTCTACGAGCAGTACTTC. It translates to CASSLNPFRALYEQYF.

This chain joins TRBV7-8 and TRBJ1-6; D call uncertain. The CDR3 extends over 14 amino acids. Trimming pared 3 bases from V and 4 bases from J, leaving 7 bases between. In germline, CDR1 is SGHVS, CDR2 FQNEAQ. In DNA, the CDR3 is TGTGCCAGCAGCTTGCAGATATATAATTCACCCCTCCACTTT. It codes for CASSLQIYNSPLHF.

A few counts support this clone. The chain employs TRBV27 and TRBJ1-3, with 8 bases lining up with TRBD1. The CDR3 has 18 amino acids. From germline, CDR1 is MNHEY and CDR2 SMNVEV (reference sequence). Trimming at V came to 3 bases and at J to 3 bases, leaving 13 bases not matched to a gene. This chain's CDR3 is CASSLTDPARGLGNTIYF. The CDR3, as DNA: TGTGCCAGCAGTTTGACAGACCCGGCCAGGGGGCTTGGAAACACCATATATTTT.

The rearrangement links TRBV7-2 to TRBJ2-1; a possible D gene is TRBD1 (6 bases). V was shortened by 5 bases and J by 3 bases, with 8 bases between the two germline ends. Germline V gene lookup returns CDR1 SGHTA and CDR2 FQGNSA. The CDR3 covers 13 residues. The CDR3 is CASSRDIYNEQFF. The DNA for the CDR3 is TGTGCCAGCAGCCGGGACATCTACAATGAGCAGTTCTTC.

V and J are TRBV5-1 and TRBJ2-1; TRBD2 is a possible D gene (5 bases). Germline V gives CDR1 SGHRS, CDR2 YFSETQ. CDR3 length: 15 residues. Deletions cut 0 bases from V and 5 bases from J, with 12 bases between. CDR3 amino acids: CASSLGPSRDNEQFF. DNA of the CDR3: TGCGCCAGCAGCTTGGGCCCCTCGAGGGACAATGAGCAGTTCTTC.

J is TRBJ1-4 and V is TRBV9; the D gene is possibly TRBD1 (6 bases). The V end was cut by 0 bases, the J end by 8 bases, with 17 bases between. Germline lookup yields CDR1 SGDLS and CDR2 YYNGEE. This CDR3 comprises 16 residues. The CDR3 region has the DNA TGTGCCAGCAGCGTAGAATGGAAACAGGGCGAGGAAAAACTGTTTTTT. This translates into CASSVEWKQGEEKLFF.

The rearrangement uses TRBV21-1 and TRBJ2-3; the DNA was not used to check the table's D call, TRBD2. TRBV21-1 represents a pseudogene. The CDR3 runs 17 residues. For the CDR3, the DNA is TGTGCCAGCAGCAAATCCAGGCTAGCGGGGGGGTGTGATACGCAGTATTTT. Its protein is CASSKSRLAGGCDTQYF.

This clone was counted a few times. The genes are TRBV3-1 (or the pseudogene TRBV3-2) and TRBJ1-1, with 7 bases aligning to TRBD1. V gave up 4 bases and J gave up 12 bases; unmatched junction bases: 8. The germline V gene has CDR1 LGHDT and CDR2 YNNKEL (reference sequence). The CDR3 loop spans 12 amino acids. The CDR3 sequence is CASSRDREVTFF. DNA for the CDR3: TGTGCCAGCAGCCGCGACAGGGAAGTGACTTTCTTT.

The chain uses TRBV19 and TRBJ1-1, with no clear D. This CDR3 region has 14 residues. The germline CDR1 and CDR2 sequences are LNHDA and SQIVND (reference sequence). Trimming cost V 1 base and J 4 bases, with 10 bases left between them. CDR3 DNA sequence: TGTGCCAGTAGTATAGTATCGCGGTTCACTGAAGCTTTCTTT. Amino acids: CASSIVSRFTEAFF. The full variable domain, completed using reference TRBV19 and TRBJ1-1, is DGGITQSPKYLFRKEGQNVTLSCEQNLNHDAMYWYRQDPGQGLRLIYYSQIVNDFQKGDIAEGYSVSREKKESFPLTVTSAQKNPTAFYLCASSIVSRFTEAFFGQGTRLTVV.

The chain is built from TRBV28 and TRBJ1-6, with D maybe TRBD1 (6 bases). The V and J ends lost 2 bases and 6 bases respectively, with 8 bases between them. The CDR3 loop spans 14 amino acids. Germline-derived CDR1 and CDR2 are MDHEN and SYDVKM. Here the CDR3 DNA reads TGTGCCAGCAGTTTAACAGGGACTAATTCACCCCTCCACTTT. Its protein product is CASSLTGTNSPLHF.

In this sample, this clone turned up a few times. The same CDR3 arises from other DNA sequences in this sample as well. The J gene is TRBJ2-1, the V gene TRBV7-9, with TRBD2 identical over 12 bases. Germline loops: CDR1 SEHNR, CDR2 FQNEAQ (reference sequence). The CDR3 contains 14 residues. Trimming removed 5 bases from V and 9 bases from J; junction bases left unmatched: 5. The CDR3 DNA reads TGTGCCAGCAGCCCTAGCGGGGGGGCCGGTGAGCAGTTCTTC. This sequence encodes CASSPSGGAGEQFF.

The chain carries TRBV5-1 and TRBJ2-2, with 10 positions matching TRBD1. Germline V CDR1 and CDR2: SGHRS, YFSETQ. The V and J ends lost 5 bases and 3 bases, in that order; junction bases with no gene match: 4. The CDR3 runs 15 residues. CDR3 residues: CASRETGGHTGELFF. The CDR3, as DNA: TGCGCCAGCAGAGAGACAGGGGGCCACACCGGGGAGCTGTTTTTT.